What follows are 23 T cell receptor beta chains derived from one specimen sequenced in a study of cytomegalovirus exposure and HLA in healthy donors. PCR used 60 Vbeta primers and 13 Jbeta primers. Sequencing used immunoSEQ multiplex PCR; TCRdb keeps in-frame clones, though not all of them. Of 98,000 or so clones listed, 76% were seen once; the top ten hold 2% to 2.5%. Sequencing was performed on PBMCs. These receptors all stem from a middle-aged man in good health and CMV-seronegative.

The CDR3 reads CASSALAGGLEQFF. As DNA, the CDR3 is TGTGCCAGCAGTGCGCTAGCGGGAGGTCTTGAGCAGTTCTTC. V and J are TRBV6-4 and TRBJ2-1; 11 bases map to TRBD2. Germline CDR1 MRHNA, CDR2 SNTAGT. V was pared by 4 bases and J by 9 bases, with 5 bases of the junction left unmatched. The CDR3 consists of 14 residues.

This clone was counted a few times. The rearrangement links TRBV19 to TRBJ1-6; 9 bases agree with TRBD1. V shed 9 bases and J 10 bases; nucleotides not matched to a gene: 10. This CDR3 spans 14 amino acids. CDR1 is LNHDA, CDR2 SQIVND, per germline (reference sequence). In nucleotides, the CDR3 is TGTGCCAGCCGGGGGACAGGGCTTAGCTCACCCCTCCACTTT. Translation gives CASRGTGLSSPLHF.

This rearrangement joins TRBV2 to TRBJ2-7, with D maybe TRBD2 (5 bases). CDR1 is SNHLY, CDR2 FYNNEI, per germline. V gave up 1 base and J gave up 9 bases, with 13 bases separating them. The CDR3 contains 13 residues. The CDR3 loop reads CASSEGPSRRQYF. CDR3 coding DNA: TGTGCCAGCAGTGAAGGGCCTAGCCGGAGGCAGTACTTC.

The rearrangement links TRBV2 to TRBJ2-7; 8 bases fit TRBD1. Per the germline V gene, CDR1 is SNHLY and CDR2 is FYNNEI. This CDR3 has 15 residues. V trimming: 3 bases; J trimming: 0 bases; junction bases outside the gene matches: 4. The CDR3 bases are TGTGCCAGCAGTGAGGGACAGGTGAGCTCCTACGAGCAGTACTTC. Protein sequence: CASSEGQVSSYEQYF.

The chain combines TRBV11-3 with TRBJ2-3; TRBD2 might be the D (5 bases). The ends were cut back, 1 base at V and 3 bases at J, with 5 bases in the middle. The CDR3 runs 13 residues. Germline CDR1 and CDR2: SGHNT and YENEEA. The CDR3 nucleotides read TGTGCCAGCAGCTTAGCGGGAACAGATACGCAGTATTTT. The encoded protein is CASSLAGTDTQYF.

The rearrangement links TRBV27 to TRBJ2-7; tentative D call: TRBD1 (6 bases). The germline gives CDR1 MNHEY, CDR2 SMNVEV (reference sequence). V was shortened by 4 bases and J by 3 bases, with 10 bases between the two germline ends. The CDR3 extends over 13 amino acids. The CDR3 nucleotides are TGTGCCAGCAGTTACGGACAGAGCTACGAGCAGTACTTC. As protein: CASSYGQSYEQYF.

The chain employs TRBV7-2 and TRBJ2-6, with TRBD2 matching 11 bases. Unmatched junction bases numbered 8, after V lost 5 bases and J lost 2 bases. There are 18 residues in the CDR3. Per the germline V gene, CDR1 is SGHTA and CDR2 is FQGNSA. CDR3 in amino acids: CASSLTLAGGAGANVLTF. The CDR3 coding sequence is TGTGCCAGCAGCCTTACTCTAGCGGGAGGTGCTGGGGCCAACGTCCTGACTTTC.

This clone showed up just a few times. The V gene is TRBV6-1, the J gene TRBJ2-7; TRBD1 might be the D (6 bases). Trimming pared 8 bases from V and 2 bases from J, leaving 13 bases between. The CDR3 totals 13 residues. CDR1 is MNHNS and CDR2 is SASEGT in the germline V gene. CDR3 amino acids: CASGTTGAYEQYF. The CDR3 nucleotides read TGTGCCAGCGGGACAACCGGAGCCTACGAGCAGTACTTC.

The genes are TRBV5-1 and TRBJ2-5; the match to TRBD2 covers 14 bases. The CDR3 sequence is 16 residues long. CDR1 and CDR2 (germline): SGHRS, YFSETQ. The ends lost 3 bases at V and 4 bases at J; junction bases unmatched: 5. This CDR3 reads CASSSTGTSGGETQYF. CDR3 bases: TGCGCCAGCAGCTCTACAGGGACTAGCGGGGGAGAGACCCAGTACTTC.

This sequence joins TRBV7-9 and TRBJ2-2; 10 nucleotides align to TRBD1. The CDR3 runs 14 residues. Germline V gene lookup returns CDR1 SEHNR and CDR2 FQNEAQ (reference sequence). Trimming took 10 bases from V and 6 from J; bases not matched to a gene: 8. CDR3 coding DNA: TGTGCCAACCCGACAGGGGGCGCAGCCGGGGAGCTGTTTTTT. It codes for CANPTGGAAGELFF.

DNA of the CDR3: TGTGCCAGCACCAAATCCGGGAGAGGCTACGAGCAGTACTTC. The encoded protein is CASTKSGRGYEQYF. The genes are TRBV28 and TRBJ2-7; tentatively, D is TRBD2 (6 bases). V was trimmed by 7 bases and J by 3 bases, leaving 16 bases between them. The CDR3 has 14 residues. Per the germline V gene, CDR1 is MDHEN and CDR2 is SYDVKM.

This chain joins TRBV5-4 and TRBJ1-4; 9 nucleotides line up with TRBD1. The junction had 10 bases not matched to a gene; V was cut back by 4 bases and J by 6 bases. Germline CDR1 reads SGHNT; CDR2 reads YYREEE (reference sequence). The CDR3 spans 16 residues. The CDR3, as DNA: TGTGCCAGCAGCGCCCGGGACAGGGATTCGGATGAAAAACTGTTTTTT. It specifies CASSARDRDSDEKLFF.

In its sample, this clone was seen a few times. V usage is TRBV18 and J usage is TRBJ2-5; the match to TRBD2 covers 9 bases. The J call may be wrong; the DNA end is better matched by TRBJ2-7. This CDR3 has 15 residues. Germline V lookup: CDR1 KGHSH, CDR2 LQKENI. CDR3 DNA sequence: TGTGCCAGCTCACCGGCGGGAGGGAGCTCCTACGAGCAGTACTTC. Translated, it gives CASSPAGGSSYEQYF.

The CDR3 nucleotides are TGTGCCAGCGGGACTAGCGGCAATGAGCAGTTCTTC. This encodes CASGTSGNEQFF. V and J are TRBV11-3 and TRBJ2-1; 11 nucleotides line up with TRBD2. Germline trimming cut 8 bases from V and 6 bases from J; bases unmatched to any gene: 0. Germline CDR1 and CDR2: SGHNT and YENEEA. The CDR3 runs to 12 residues.

The rearrangement uses TRBV5-1 and TRBJ1-4; TRBD1 agrees at 10 bases. The CDR3 covers 17 residues. The junction had 7 bases not matched to a gene; V was cut back by 0 bases and J by 5 bases. Germline V CDR1 and CDR2: SGHRS, YFSETQ. In DNA, the CDR3 is TGCGCCAGCAGCTTGGGTGGGACAGGGGCGCTGAATGAAAAACTGTTTTTT. As protein: CASSLGGTGALNEKLFF.

V gene TRBV11-2 combines with J gene TRBJ2-1; D possibly corresponds to TRBD2 (6 bases). The V end was cut by 4 bases, the J end by 4 bases, with 11 bases between. The CDR3 is made up of 14 amino acids. The germline gives CDR1 SGHAT, CDR2 FQNNGV. This CDR3 is CASSWRARYNEQFF. CDR3 sequence (DNA): TGTGCCAGCAGCTGGAGGGCCCGGTACAATGAGCAGTTCTTC.

V usage is TRBV6-1 and J usage is TRBJ1-4, with TRBD1 matching over 10 bases. The CDR3 sequence is 14 residues long. The ends lost 4 bases at V and 8 bases at J; junction bases unmatched: 4. Looked up from germline, CDR1 is MNHNS and CDR2 is SASEGT. In nucleotides, the CDR3 is TGTGCCAGCAGTGGACAGGGGGCACGGGAAAAACTGTTTTTT. It encodes CASSGQGAREKLFF.

The J gene is TRBJ2-1, the V gene TRBV7-9; D gene ambiguous. This CDR3 has 12 amino acids. Trimming took 5 bases from V and 6 from J, leaving 8 bases between them. Germline V CDR1 and CDR2: SEHNR, FQNEAQ (reference sequence). The CDR3 sequence is CASSGLSNEQFF. CDR3 DNA: TGTGCCAGCAGCGGGCTAAGCAATGAGCAGTTCTTC.

The gene calls are TRBV11-3 and TRBJ2-5, with 9 nucleotides matching TRBD1. Germline V gene lookup returns CDR1 SGHNT and CDR2 YENEEA. This CDR3 region has 15 residues. V was clipped by 6 bases and J by 3 bases; unmatched bases: 8. The DNA for the CDR3 is TGTGCCAGCAGTTCGGGACAGGGTGGGAAAGAGACCCAGTACTTC. Its translation is CASSSGQGGKETQYF.

The count of this clone is one. V usage is TRBV6-6 and J usage is TRBJ2-3; 7 nucleotides agree with TRBD2. This CDR3 contains 15 residues. Germline V gives CDR1 MNHNY, CDR2 SVGAGI (reference sequence). With 6 bases clipped from V and 2 bases from J, the junction kept 8 bases outside the gene matches. CDR3 region: CASSRGGGFTDTQYF. The DNA for the CDR3 is TGTGCCAGCAGCCGTGGGGGGGGGTTCACAGATACGCAGTATTTT.

The V and J genes are TRBV6-5 and TRBJ1-1, with a possible D match to TRBD1 (5 bases). Germline V CDR1 and CDR2: MNHEY, SVGAGI. The CDR3 is 13 amino acids. V lost 0 bases and J lost 7, with 9 bases in between. The chain's CDR3 is CASSYSRQSEAFF. The CDR3 DNA is TGTGCCAGCAGTTACTCGAGACAGAGTGAAGCTTTCTTT.

This clone occurred a few times. Mismatch with germline at one junction end may stem from a read error. CDR3 nucleotide sequence: TGTGCCAGCTCGCCACAGGGGGCTCAAGAGACCCAGTACTTC. As protein: CASSPQGAQETQYF. The genes are TRBV18 and TRBJ2-5, with TRBD1 matching 9 bases. The CDR3 consists of 14 residues. Germline V gives CDR1 KGHSH, CDR2 LQKENI.

This rearrangement joins TRBV4-1 to TRBJ1-6, with a tentative D call TRBD1 (5 bases). CDR1 MGHRA and CDR2 YSYEKL come from the germline V gene. The V end was cut by 2 bases, the J end by 5 bases, with 13 bases between. The CDR3 covers 16 residues. The CDR3 region is CASSQLTASNNSPLHF. The CDR3 DNA follows: TGCGCCAGCAGCCAATTGACAGCTTCCAATAATTCACCCCTCCACTTT.